Given below is one T cell receptor (beta chain) in context. The antigen remains unidentified. Germline V gene data show CDR1 as MDHEN and CDR2 as SYDVKM. CDR3 length: 16 residues. The entry originates in a study of T cells expressing NK-cell markers. TCRdb reanalyzed the 5' RACE reads and collapses them to one entry per CDR3 protein, without DNA. The sample table sets out 500,000 to 700,000 distinct CDR3 sequences. Study-wide points: These clonotypes, the leaders elsewhere, also led the CD3+CD56-NKG2C+ fraction in a few donors.

This chain joins TRBV28 and TRBJ2-3; TCRdb proposes TRBD1, but this gene call is untestable without DNA. This clonotype was sampled from a man between 18 and 29 years old in good health. Material for sequencing was blood T cells: a sorted CD56 or NKG2C T cell subset, CD4+ or CD8+ T cells, or bulk PBMC T cells (not recorded which). This CDR3 reads CASSLEPGQGPDTQYF.